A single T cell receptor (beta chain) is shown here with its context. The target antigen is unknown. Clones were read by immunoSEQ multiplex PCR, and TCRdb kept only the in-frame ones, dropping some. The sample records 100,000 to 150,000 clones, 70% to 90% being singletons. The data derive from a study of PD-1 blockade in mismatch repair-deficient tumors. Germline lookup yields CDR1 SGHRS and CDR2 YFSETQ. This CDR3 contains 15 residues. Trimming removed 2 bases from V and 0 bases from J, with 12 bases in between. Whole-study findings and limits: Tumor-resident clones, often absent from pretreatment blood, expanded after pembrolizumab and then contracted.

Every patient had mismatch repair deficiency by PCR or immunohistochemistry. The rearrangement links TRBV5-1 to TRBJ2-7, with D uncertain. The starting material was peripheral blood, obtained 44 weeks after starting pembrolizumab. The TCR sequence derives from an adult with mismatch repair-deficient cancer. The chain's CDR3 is CASSFGMTSSYEQYF. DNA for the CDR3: TGCGCCAGCAGCTTTGGTATGACTTCCTCCTACGAGCAGTACTTC.